The 30 T cell receptor beta chains given below trace back to one sample, sequenced in a study of T cell responses to AZD1222 COVID-19 vaccine. Repertoires were generated with immunoSEQ multiplex PCR, while TCRdb's copy carries only in-frame clones and drops some. The table shows roughly 100,000 clones, with about nine tenths occurring only once. The sample here was peripheral blood, taken on day 0 of AZD1222 vaccination. Every receptor here comes from an adult in good health.

This rearrangement joins TRBV18 to TRBJ1-1; no reliable D call. This CDR3 contains 16 residues. Germline CDR1 and CDR2: KGHSH and LQKENI. V lost 2 bases and J lost 1, with 14 bases in between. The CDR3 region has the DNA TGTGCCAGCTCACCAATAATCGGCAGCCAGAACACTGAAGCTTTCTTT. It translates to CASSPIIGSQNTEAFF.

This clone was seen a handful of times. The chain is built from TRBV28 and TRBJ1-2; TRBD1 is a possible D gene (6 bases). The CDR3 has 14 amino acids. V shed 1 base and J shed 7 bases, with 13 bases lying between them. Germline CDR1 is MDHEN and CDR2 is SYDVKM. This CDR3 is CASSLLGSRGGYTF. CDR3 DNA: TGTGCCAGCAGTTTATTAGGGAGCAGGGGTGGCTACACCTTC.

CDR3 residues: CASSLGGLFGTEAFF. The CDR3 DNA reads as TGTGCCAGCAGCTTGGGGGGACTTTTCGGAACTGAAGCTTTCTTT. This chain links TRBV5-6 with TRBJ1-1; tentatively, D is TRBD1 (5 bases). Germline V gives CDR1 SGHDT, CDR2 YYEEEE. The CDR3 sequence is 15 residues long. The germline V and J ends were trimmed by 0 bases and 5 bases, with 14 bases remaining between them.

The chain is built from TRBV11-1 and TRBJ1-1; the D gene is possibly TRBD1 (6 bases). The CDR3 sequence is 14 residues long. V gave up 3 bases and J gave up 3 bases, with 11 bases separating them. Germline CDR1 reads SGHAT; CDR2 reads FQDESV (reference sequence). The CDR3 loop reads CASSFSGEDTEAFF. The CDR3 DNA reads TGTGCCAGCAGCTTTTCAGGGGAAGACACTGAAGCTTTCTTT.

This chain links TRBV11-2 with TRBJ1-2; D is possibly TRBD1 (6 bases). The V end lost 5 bases, the J end lost 7 bases, and 20 bases lay between the germline ends. The germline V gene has CDR1 SGHAT and CDR2 FQNNGV. The CDR3 loop spans 15 amino acids. As DNA, the CDR3 is TGTGCCAGCAGCCCTAACAGGGTCGTCGAGGGTGGCTACACCTTC. It yields the protein CASSPNRVVEGGYTF. The whole variable domain, remainder taken from reference TRBV11-2 and TRBJ1-2, is EAGVAQSPRYKIIEKRQSVAFWCNPISGHATLYWYQQILGQGPKLLIQFQNNGVVDDSQLPKDRFSAERLKGVDSTLKIQPAKLEDSAVYLCASSPNRVVEGGYTFGSGTRLTVV.

CDR3 in DNA: TGTGCCACCAGTGGCGCAGGGGGCTGGACTGAAGCTTTCTTT. It yields the protein CATSGAGGWTEAFF. This rearrangement joins TRBV24-1 to TRBJ1-1; 8 bases match TRBD1. Germline lookup yields CDR1 KGHDR and CDR2 SFDVKD. Unmatched junction bases numbered 6, after V lost 5 bases and J lost 5 bases. The CDR3 extends over 14 amino acids.

The V and J genes are TRBV3-1 (or the pseudogene TRBV3-2) and TRBJ1-1; unclear D gene. This CDR3 contains 13 residues. Between the trimmed V and J ends, which lost 6 bases and 6 bases, there was a span of 14 bases. Germline V gives CDR1 LGHDT, CDR2 YNNKEL (reference sequence). The CDR3 reads CASSETLLPEAFF. The CDR3 region has the DNA TGTGCCAGCAGTGAAACCTTGCTCCCTGAAGCTTTCTTT.

This chain connects TRBV29-1 to TRBJ1-2, with D hard to call. V dropped 4 bases and J dropped 6 bases, with 9 bases sitting between them. Germline V gene lookup returns CDR1 SQVTM and CDR2 ANQGSEA. This CDR3 contains 11 residues. The CDR3 bases are TGCAGCGTTGGTGGGGTTGATGGCTACACCTTC. The encoded protein is CSVGGVDGYTF.

The chain joins TRBV28 to TRBJ1-3; D remains unclear. The CDR3 sequence is 15 residues long. CDR1 and CDR2 (germline): MDHEN, SYDVKM. Trimming cost V 5 bases and J 0 bases, with 11 bases left between them. CDR3 residues: CASSPRWISGNTIYF. For the CDR3, the DNA is TGTGCCAGCAGTCCCCGGTGGATCTCTGGAAACACCATATATTTT.

The chain carries TRBV24-1 and TRBJ2-7, with D possibly being TRBD2 (6 bases). V lost 6 bases and J 1 base, leaving 9 bases between the germline ends. The CDR3 has 13 amino acids. Germline lookup yields CDR1 KGHDR and CDR2 SFDVKD. In DNA, the CDR3 is TGTGCCACCAGTTCTAGCGCTTCCTACGAGCAGTACTTC. It translates to CATSSSASYEQYF.

J is TRBJ2-7 and V is TRBV27, with 10 bases that match TRBD2. The CDR3 is 16 residues long. Germline V gene sequence: CDR1 MNHEY, CDR2 SMNVEV (reference sequence). Losses at the gene ends were 1 base for V and 5 bases for J; bases not matched to a gene: 8. As DNA, the CDR3 is TGTGCCAGCAGTTTATTCGCTAGCGGGAGCGCCCACGAGCAGTACTTC. It codes for CASSLFASGSAHEQYF.

The J gene is TRBJ1-5, the V gene TRBV4-3; a weak D match, TRBD1 (5 bases). Germline V CDR1 and CDR2: LGHNA, YSLEER. Trimming removed 1 base from V and 7 bases from J, with 14 bases in between. The CDR3 runs to 15 residues. CDR3 in DNA: TGCGCCAGCAGCCAAGGGCAGGGAGGTGGGCAGCCCCAGCATTTT. It specifies CASSQGQGGGQPQHF.

The rearrangement links TRBV27 to TRBJ2-2, with D unclear. Trimming took off 0 bases at V and 7 bases at J, with 3 bases between the two ends. CDR3 size: 12 residues. Germline CDR1 reads MNHEY; CDR2 reads SMNVEV (reference sequence). CDR3 amino acids: CASSLSVGELFF. The CDR3 coding sequence is TGTGCCAGCAGTTTATCGGTCGGGGAGCTGTTTTTT.

Written as DNA, the CDR3 is TGTGCCAGCAGCTTCCTAGGGACAGGGGAGGTTGGCTACACCTTC. It is translated as CASSFLGTGEVGYTF. This chain uses TRBV7-2 with TRBJ1-2; the match to TRBD1 covers 10 bases. The CDR3 consists of 15 residues. V gave up 3 bases and J gave up 7 bases; unmatched junction bases: 8. Germline-derived CDR1 and CDR2 are SGHTA and FQGNSA.

This clone has a single count. The chain employs TRBV7-9 and TRBJ2-2; TRBD1 matches at 12 bases. Germline trimming cut 5 bases from V and 7 bases from J; bases unmatched to any gene: 5. The germline gives CDR1 SEHNR, CDR2 FQNEAQ (reference sequence). There are 15 residues in the CDR3. CDR3 sequence (DNA): TGTGCCAGCAGCGAGGGACAGGGGGCGGTCGGGGAGCTGTTTTTT. Translating gives CASSEGQGAVGELFF. The variable domain in full, completed from reference TRBV7-9 and TRBJ2-2, reads DTGVSQNPRHKITKRGQNVTFRCDPISEHNRLYWYRQTLGQGPEFLTYFQNEAQLEKSRLLSDRFSAERPKGSFSTLEIQRTEQGDSAMYLCASSEGQGAVGELFFGEGSRLTVL.

The J gene is TRBJ2-2, the V gene TRBV7-3, with 7 bases lining up with TRBD2. J lost 6 bases, V lost 0 bases, and 10 bases had no gene match. This CDR3 has 17 amino acids. The germline gives CDR1 SGHTA, CDR2 FQGTGA. The CDR3 spells CASSLTRTGGVAGELFF. The CDR3 nucleotides read TGTGCCAGCAGCTTAACCCGGACGGGAGGTGTCGCCGGGGAGCTGTTTTTT.

The V gene is TRBV7-8, the J gene TRBJ1-2; TRBD1 is a possible D gene (5 bases). The CDR3 consists of 16 residues. Germline V gene lookup returns CDR1 SGHVS and CDR2 FQNEAQ. Trimming pared 1 base from V and 4 bases from J, leaving 16 bases between. CDR3 region: CASSLGDLAGIYGYTF. The CDR3 bases are TGTGCCAGCAGCTTAGGAGATCTGGCAGGGATCTATGGCTACACCTTC.

The chain joins TRBV19 to TRBJ1-5, with D unresolved. The CDR3 contains 15 residues. Germline V lookup: CDR1 LNHDA, CDR2 SQIVND (reference sequence). The ends were cut back, 8 bases at V and 2 bases at J, with 16 bases in the middle. CDR3 protein: CASSLKVRGNQPQHF. For the CDR3, the DNA is TGTGCCAGTTCGTTAAAGGTTAGGGGCAATCAGCCCCAGCATTTT.

V gene TRBV5-6 combines with J gene TRBJ2-3, with 11 bases matching TRBD2. CDR1 SGHDT and CDR2 YYEEEE come from the germline V gene. The V segment lost 4 bases and the J segment 0 bases; nucleotides outside the gene matches: 4. There are 16 residues in the CDR3. The CDR3: CASSGGLADSTDTQYF. For the CDR3, the DNA is TGTGCCAGCAGCGGGGGACTAGCGGACAGCACAGATACGCAGTATTTT. Combining the CDR3 with reference TRBV5-6 and TRBJ2-3 gives the whole variable domain DAGVTQSPTHLIKTRGQQVTLRCSPKSGHDTVSWYQQALGQGPQFIFQYYEEEERQRGNFPDRFSGHQFPNYSSELNVNALLLGDSALYLCASSGGLADSTDTQYFGPGTRLTVL.

V and J are TRBV27 and TRBJ2-3, with 10 bases that match TRBD2. V was clipped by 2 bases and J by 2 bases; unmatched bases: 13. The CDR3 length is 19 residues. The germline gives CDR1 MNHEY, CDR2 SMNVEV (reference sequence). The chain's CDR3 is CASSLKPGGAGGPTDTQYF. The DNA for the CDR3 is TGTGCCAGCAGTTTAAAGCCCGGGGGAGCGGGAGGGCCCACAGATACGCAGTATTTT.

This clone turned up a few times. V is TRBV28 and J is TRBJ2-6; D may be TRBD1 (5 bases). The V end lost 1 base, the J end lost 2 bases, and 6 bases lay between the germline ends. The CDR3 loop spans 15 amino acids. Germline-derived CDR1 and CDR2 are MDHEN and SYDVKM. The CDR3 protein is CASSLSGPGANVLTF. CDR3 DNA sequence: TGTGCCAGCAGTTTATCAGGGCCTGGGGCCAACGTCCTGACTTTC.

The CDR3 DNA reads as TGTGCCAGCAGTTACTCGCCCTGGGACAGGGTTTCGATTGAGCAGTACTTC. It yields the protein CASSYSPWDRVSIEQYF. The V call is TRBV6-2 or TRBV6-3, the J call TRBJ2-7; 9 bases agree with TRBD1. The CDR3 spans 17 residues. CDR1 and CDR2 (germline): MNHEY, SVGEGT. The junction had 13 bases not matched to a gene; V was cut back by 0 bases and J by 7 bases.

V usage is TRBV5-4 and J usage is TRBJ2-7; 9 nucleotides line up with TRBD1. CDR1 is SGHNT, CDR2 YYREEE, per germline (reference sequence). The length of the CDR3 is 14 residues. V lost 0 bases, J lost 5 bases, and 3 bases stayed unmatched. The CDR3 nucleotides read TGTGCCAGCAGCTTGGGGACAGGGGCCGACGAGCAGTACTTC. It is translated as CASSLGTGADEQYF.

This clone was seen just once. The CDR3, as DNA: TGTGCCAGCTCAACGACAGGGGACGAGCAGTACTTC. Translating it yields CASSTTGDEQYF. J is TRBJ2-7 and V is TRBV18, with 8 bases lining up with TRBD1. The CDR3 has 12 amino acids. Germline assignment: CDR1 KGHSH and CDR2 LQKENI. J was trimmed by 5 bases and V by 5 bases; bases with no gene match: 2.

V usage is TRBV12-5 and J usage is TRBJ1-2, with 7 bases matching TRBD1. This CDR3 comprises 12 residues. Per the germline V gene, CDR1 is LGHNT and CDR2 is FRNRAP. V lost 6 bases and J lost 8; bases outside the gene matches: 6. CDR3 sequence: CASGMTGHGYTF. CDR3 sequence (DNA): TGTGCTAGTGGCATGACAGGGCACGGCTACACCTTC.

The chain recombines TRBV5-1 with TRBJ1-5; a possible D gene is TRBD1 (5 bases). Germline V gives CDR1 SGHRS, CDR2 YFSETQ. CDR3 length: 15 residues. Trimming left V 0 bases short and J 6 bases short, with 13 bases between. CDR3 sequence (DNA): TGCGCCAGCAGCTTGGACGCCAGCGGGGGTCAGCCCCAGCATTTT. Its protein product is CASSLDASGGQPQHF. Supplemented by reference TRBV5-1 and TRBJ1-5, the full variable domain reads KAGVTQTPRYLIKTRGQQVTLSCSPISGHRSVSWYQQTPGQGLQFLFEYFSETQRNKGNFPGRFSGRQFSNSRSEMNVSTLELGDSALYLCASSLDASGGQPQHFGDGTRLSIL.

The chain employs TRBV19 and TRBJ2-7; 9 nucleotides match TRBD1. The CDR3 runs to 13 residues. The junction had 3 bases not matched to a gene; V was cut back by 9 bases and J by 0 bases. CDR1 LNHDA and CDR2 SQIVND come from the germline V gene (reference sequence). CDR3 residues: CASGTGSSYEQYF. The CDR3 bases are TGTGCCAGCGGGACAGGGAGCTCCTACGAGCAGTACTTC.

For the CDR3, the DNA is TGTGCCAGCAGCCCAAGACGGCACACCGGGGAGCTGTTTTTT. It encodes CASSPRRHTGELFF. The chain has TRBV7-2 and TRBJ2-2; no clear D gene. Germline loops: CDR1 SGHTA, CDR2 FQGNSA. This CDR3 has 14 amino acids. Trimming took off 5 bases at V and 3 bases at J, with 10 bases between the two ends.

This chain connects TRBV30 to TRBJ2-2; D perhaps matches TRBD2 (6 bases). Trimming removed 1 base from V and 5 bases from J, with 11 bases in between. This CDR3 comprises 14 residues. Germline-derived CDR1 and CDR2 are GTSNPN and SVGIG (reference sequence). DNA of the CDR3: TGTGCCTGGAGTGGCGGAGGGTATACCGGGGAGCTGTTTTTT. Translation gives CAWSGGGYTGELFF.

This chain connects TRBV5-6 to TRBJ1-3; D not resolved. This CDR3 spans 17 amino acids. Germline-derived CDR1 and CDR2 are SGHDT and YYEEEE. The ends were cut back, 2 bases at V and 0 bases at J, with 15 bases in the middle. For the CDR3, the DNA is TGTGCCAGCAGCTTCAAGTCCGGCTCAAGCTCTGGAAACACCATATATTTT. Translated: CASSFKSGSSSGNTIYF.